The TCR beta chain described here comes from a study of cytomegalovirus exposure and HLA in healthy donors. PCR employed 60 Vbeta and 13 Jbeta primers. The method was immunoSEQ multiplex PCR; TCRdb's version includes in-frame clones alone and lacks a portion of them. The data show some 180,000 clones, roughly four fifths seen once. Germline V gene data show CDR1 as MNHEY and CDR2 as SMNVEV (reference sequence). V was cut by 5 bases and J by 2 bases, with 10 bases left in between. This CDR3 region has 14 residues. The TCR sequence derives from a male donor in good health and CMV-seronegative. The chain has TRBV27 and TRBJ2-1; D is perhaps TRBD1 (6 bases). The sequencing sample was made of PBMCs. The DNA for the CDR3 is TGTGCCAGCAGTCCCGGGACACCCTACAATGAGCAGTTCTTC. The encoded protein is CASSPGTPYNEQFF.